The 21 T cell receptor beta chains presented below share a single source sample, sequenced in a study of radiotherapy plus CTLA-4 blockade in lung cancer. Generated by immunoSEQ multiplex PCR, the TCRdb table keeps only in-frame clones and is missing some. Among some 74,000 clones, approximately 78% were seen once, and the ten largest hold around 7%. The starting material was peripheral blood, obtained from a patient treated with radiotherapy plus ipilimumab. The origin of the receptors is a human donor with non-small cell lung cancer who had a complete response to radiotherapy plus ipilimumab.

V gene TRBV5-1 combines with J gene TRBJ2-2; TRBD1 matches at 8 bases. Per germline, CDR1 SGHRS and CDR2 YFSETQ. CDR3 length: 15 amino acids. V trimming: 1 base; J trimming: 3 bases; junction bases outside the gene matches: 2. This CDR3 is CASSLQGADTGELFF. CDR3 DNA sequence: TGCGCCAGCAGCTTGCAGGGGGCGGACACCGGGGAGCTGTTTTTT. The full variable domain, in which reference TRBV5-1 and TRBJ2-2 provide the parts outside the CDR3, is KAGVTQTPRYLIKTRGQQVTLSCSPISGHRSVSWYQQTPGQGLQFLFEYFSETQRNKGNFPGRFSGRQFSNSRSEMNVSTLELGDSALYLCASSLQGADTGELFFGEGSRLTVL.

J is TRBJ2-3 and V is TRBV18; D gene uncertain. Germline-derived CDR1 and CDR2 are KGHSH and LQKENI. The CDR3 has 13 residues. Trimming removed 0 bases from V and 6 bases from J, with 7 bases in between. The CDR3 here is CASSPPSWDTQYF. The CDR3 DNA reads as TGTGCCAGCTCACCACCGTCCTGGGATACGCAGTATTTT.

The gene calls are TRBV7-2 and TRBJ1-2, with D unclear. CDR1 SGHTA and CDR2 FQGNSA come from the germline V gene. V lost 4 bases, J lost 8 bases, and 11 bases lay in between. The CDR3 has 12 residues. The CDR3 sequence is CASSYVNGGYTF. The CDR3 DNA is TGTGCCAGCAGCTACGTGAATGGGGGCTACACCTTC.

A remark on this clone: Mismatch with germline at one junction end may stem from a read error. Other DNA sequences in this specimen translate into the identical CDR3. The V and J genes are TRBV9 and TRBJ2-7, with 8 bases fitting TRBD2. This CDR3 region has 12 residues. CDR1 SGDLS and CDR2 YYNGEE come from the germline V gene. The CDR3 region is CASSGDADEQYF. The CDR3 coding sequence is TGTGCCAGTAGCGGGGACGCCGACGAGCAGTACTTC.

The chain is built from TRBV14 and TRBJ2-5, with 7 bases lining up with TRBD1. V lost 5 bases to trimming and J lost 1 base; unmatched junction nucleotides: 7. The germline gives CDR1 SGHDN, CDR2 FVKESK. CDR3 length equals 15 residues. CDR3 DNA sequence: TGTGCCAGCAGCAGGGGGACAGTCAGCCAAGAGACCCAGTACTTC. Translation: CASSRGTVSQETQYF.

This clone showed up just a few times. The J gene is TRBJ1-2, the V gene TRBV19, with 8 bases fitting TRBD1. Germline CDR1 LNHDA, CDR2 SQIVND (reference sequence). The CDR3 totals 16 residues. J gave up 4 bases and V 4 bases, and 11 bases lay outside the gene matches. The CDR3 coding sequence is TGTGCCAGTAGTAGGCGGACAGGGATCGCGGGCTATGGCTACACCTTC. This encodes CASSRRTGIAGYGYTF.

The CDR3 is CASSLRTEITEAFF. Here the CDR3 DNA reads TGTGCCAGCAGCTTAAGGACAGAGATCACTGAAGCTTTCTTT. The rearrangement links TRBV7-9 to TRBJ1-1; perhaps TRBD1 as D (6 bases). This CDR3 is built from 14 residues. Trimming pared 2 bases from V and 4 bases from J, leaving 11 bases between. Germline CDR1 SEHNR, CDR2 FQNEAQ (reference sequence).

V gene TRBV2 combines with J gene TRBJ2-7; D unclear. V was shortened by 4 bases and J by 2 bases, with 3 bases between the two germline ends. Germline V gene data show CDR1 as SNHLY and CDR2 as FYNNEI. The CDR3 is 11 amino acids. CDR3 region: CASSGAYEQYF. CDR3 DNA sequence: TGTGCCAGCAGTGGGGCCTACGAGCAGTACTTC.

The chain couples TRBV5-4 to TRBJ1-2, with a possible D match to TRBD1 (6 bases). Trimming took off 4 bases at V and 3 bases at J, with 10 bases between the two ends. This CDR3 has 13 amino acids. Looked up from germline, CDR1 is SGHNT and CDR2 is YYREEE (reference sequence). As DNA, the CDR3 is TGTGCCAGCAGCATAGACAGGCACTATGGCTACACCTTC. Amino acid sequence: CASSIDRHYGYTF.

This chain joins TRBV10-2 and TRBJ1-1; a possible D gene is TRBD1 (6 bases). This CDR3 has 12 residues. Germline CDR1 and CDR2: WSHSY and SAAADI. Trimming stripped 6 bases from V and 1 base from J, with 6 bases between. CDR3 region: CASRQGNTEAFF. Here the CDR3 DNA reads TGCGCCAGCAGACAGGGGAACACTGAAGCTTTCTTT.

The rearrangement links TRBV6-6 to TRBJ1-1; 11 bases fit TRBD1. CDR3 length: 14 amino acids. Germline trimming cut 7 bases from V and 5 bases from J; bases unmatched to any gene: 6. Per germline, CDR1 MNHNY and CDR2 SVGAGI (reference sequence). The CDR3 DNA reads TGTGCCAGCAATTGGGACAGGGGGGGAACTGAAGCTTTCTTT. Residues: CASNWDRGGTEAFF.

Only a few counts were recorded for this clone. V is TRBV7-2 and J is TRBJ1-5, with D hard to call. The CDR3 consists of 12 residues. The V end lost 2 bases, the J end lost 6 bases, and 5 bases lay between the germline ends. Germline loops: CDR1 SGHTA, CDR2 FQGNSA. CDR3 bases: TGTGCCAGCAGCTTACAGTTTCAGCCCCAGCATTTT. Protein sequence: CASSLQFQPQHF.

V usage is TRBV9 and J usage is TRBJ2-1, with TRBD2 identical over 9 bases. Germline V gene data show CDR1 as SGDLS and CDR2 as YYNGEE. The V and J ends lost 2 bases and 5 bases, in that order; junction bases with no gene match: 11. This CDR3 region has 17 residues. CDR3 sequence reads: CASSVYPGGGGNNEQFF. In DNA, the CDR3 is TGTGCCAGCAGCGTTTACCCCGGCGGGGGGGGAAACAATGAGCAGTTCTTC.

The chain joins TRBV7-9 to TRBJ2-1; 14 bases align to TRBD2. V gave up 4 bases and J gave up 9 bases; unmatched junction bases: 14. CDR3 length: 18 amino acids. Germline CDR1 reads SEHNR; CDR2 reads FQNEAQ (reference sequence). The CDR3 nucleotides read TGTGCCAGCAGCTCCCGCCCCCGACTAGCGGGGGGGAGGGGTGAGCAGTTCTTC. Protein product: CASSSRPRLAGGRGEQFF.

This clone was seen more than once but under ten times. The chain couples TRBV19 to TRBJ2-3; 12 bases are a match to TRBD1. Unmatched junction bases numbered 2, after V lost 1 base and J lost 0 bases. The length of the CDR3 is 17 residues. Germline loops: CDR1 LNHDA, CDR2 SQIVND (reference sequence). CDR3 coding DNA: TGTGCCAGTAGTATAGCGGGACAGGGGGCGAGCACAGATACGCAGTATTTT. Translating it yields CASSIAGQGASTDTQYF.

This chain links TRBV5-1 with TRBJ1-6; weak D call: TRBD1 (6 bases). The V gene's germline CDR1 is SGHRS and CDR2 YFSETQ. V shed 2 bases and J shed 0 bases, with 12 bases lying between them. The CDR3 contains 17 residues. The CDR3 sequence is CASSLRGLSSYNSPLHF. The CDR3 DNA is TGCGCCAGCAGCTTAAGGGGGTTAAGCTCCTATAATTCACCCCTCCACTTT.

The chain is built from TRBV19 and TRBJ1-3; the D gene is possibly TRBD1 (5 bases). Germline V gene sequence: CDR1 LNHDA, CDR2 SQIVND (reference sequence). This CDR3 contains 16 residues. The V and J ends lost 7 bases and 2 bases respectively, with 18 bases between them. This CDR3 reads CASTPRRTSTGNTIYF. DNA of the CDR3: TGTGCCAGTACTCCTCGCAGGACAAGCACTGGAAACACCATATATTTT.

This clone has only a few counts. The V and J genes are TRBV6-6 and TRBJ1-2; TRBD1 agrees at 9 bases. Unmatched junction bases numbered 4, after V lost 5 bases and J lost 0 bases. This CDR3 spans 15 amino acids. The germline V gene has CDR1 MNHNY and CDR2 SVGAGI (reference sequence). DNA for the CDR3: TGTGCCAGCAGTGACAGGGGGAACGCTAACTATGGCTACACCTTC. Translated, it gives CASSDRGNANYGYTF.

This clone was seen only a few times. The chain recombines TRBV2 with TRBJ1-3, with D perhaps TRBD1 (6 bases). The germline CDR1 and CDR2 sequences are SNHLY and FYNNEI. V was shortened by 4 bases and J by 4 bases, with 14 bases between the two germline ends. The CDR3 extends over 15 amino acids. In DNA, the CDR3 is TGTGCCAGCAGTGTTGGGGGGGCGGGGGGAAACACCATATATTTT. Its protein product is CASSVGGAGGNTIYF.

This clone came up a few times. The gene calls are TRBV7-2 and TRBJ2-7, with D perhaps being TRBD1 or TRBD2 (7 bases each). Germline loops: CDR1 SGHTA, CDR2 FQGNSA. This CDR3 is 14 amino acids long. Trimming removed 4 bases at V and 4 bases at J, with 14 bases between. The CDR3 loop is CASSSQGGLYEQYV. DNA for the CDR3: TGTGCCAGCAGCTCCCAGGGGGGGCTTTACGAGCAGTACGTC.

This clone came up once. The genes are TRBV11-2 and TRBJ2-7; D gene uncertain. Germline assignment: CDR1 SGHAT and CDR2 FQNNGV. V was trimmed by 5 bases and J by 7 bases, leaving 9 bases between them. CDR3 length: 11 residues. The CDR3 reads CASSPSWEQYV. The DNA of the CDR3 is TGTGCCAGCAGCCCAAGCTGGGAGCAGTACGTC.